The rows below give T cell receptor beta chains drawn from one sample of a study of breast tumors, draining lymph nodes, adjacent tissues. Each CDR3 protein gets one entry after TCRdb re-called the multiplex PCR reads with MiXCR. Of 150,000 to 200,000 distinct CDR3 sequences in the sample, approximately 30% were seen once. The sequenced material came from axillary lymph node tissue. The source of these receptors is a female donor with breast cancer. Some clones in this sample may be carry-over from other donors' samples. CDR3s include the opening cysteine and the closing phenylalanine or tryptophan. A D gene is named only where the DNA matches it firmly. The size field is filled for only some rows; it gives once, few, many or a size class.

TGTGCCAGCAGCGCCTGGACTAGCGGGACCCGCACAGATGCGCAGTATTTT | CASSAWTSGTRTDAQYF | - | TRBV9 | TRBD2 | TRBJ2-3
TGTGCCAGCAGTTATTCCCCCATCGAAGAGCAGTACTTC | CASSYSPIEEQYF | many | TRBV6-5 | - | TRBJ2-7
TGTGCCAGCAGCTTGGAGTCCGAGGTCAGCGATCAGCCCCAGCATTTT | CASSLESEVSDQPQHF | - | TRBV5-5 | - | TRBJ1-5
TGCAGCACCCTGGCTGGGTTCAATGAAAAACTGTTTTTT | CSTLAGFNEKLFF | - | TRBV20-1 | - | TRBJ1-4
TGTGCCAGCAGCTTAGATCCTAGCGGGATATCCTACAATGAGCAGTTCTTC | CASSLDPSGISYNEQFF | many | TRBV7-2 | TRBD2 | TRBJ2-1
TGTGCCAGTAAGTCGGTGGCAGGGGGCGTCGGAACCGGGGAGCTGTCTTTT | CASKSVAGGVGTGELSF | - | TRBV19 | TRBD1 | TRBJ2-2
TGCAGTGCTAAGACAGGTTCCACTGAAGCTTTCTTT | CSAKTGSTEAFF | - | TRBV20-1 | - | TRBJ1-1
TGCGCCAGCAGCTTGGGATTGGGTAGCACAGATACGCAGTATTTT | CASSLGLGSTDTQYF | many | TRBV5-1 | - | TRBJ2-3
TGTGCCACCAGTAGTGCGGGGGGACAAGAGACCCAGTACTTC | CATSSAGGQETQYF | - | TRBV24-1 | TRBD2 | TRBJ2-5
TGTGCCAGCAGCTCTAATTCTGGGAATGAGCAGTTCTTC | CASSSNSGNEQFF | many | TRBV7-3 | - | TRBJ2-1
TGTGCCAGCAGACTCGTACAGGTTAACTATGGCTACACCTTC | CASRLVQVNYGYTF | few | TRBV6-5 | - | TRBJ1-2
TGCAGTGCTAACGGACTCGGGAACATTCAGTACTTC | CSANGLGNIQYF | many | TRBV20-1 | - | TRBJ2-4
TGTGCCAGCAGCCAACGACAGGGGGGCGTCGAAAAACTGTTTTTT | CASSQRQGGVEKLFF | - | TRBV3-1 | TRBD1 | TRBJ1-4
TGTGCCATCAGTGAGTCAAAGGGGACAGGGGGATTCTCTGGAAACACCATATATTTT | CAISESKGTGGFSGNTIYF | - | TRBV10-3 | TRBD1 | TRBJ1-3
TGTGCCAGCAGCTTCGACAGGGGGATCGGAAACACCATATATTTT | CASSFDRGIGNTIYF | many | TRBV5-8 | TRBD1 | TRBJ1-3
TGTGCCAGCAGTGGGGTCAGGGACACTGAAGCTTTCTTT | CASSGVRDTEAFF | few | TRBV2 | - | TRBJ1-1
TGTGCCAGCAGTTACACCGGGACAGGGCCCTCACCCCTCCACTTT | CASSYTGTGPSPLHF | many | TRBV6-5 | TRBD1 | TRBJ1-6
TGCGCCAGCAGTGAGGGGGCTAGCGGGGGGAACATTCAGTACTTC | CASSEGASGGNIQYF | many | TRBV10-2 | TRBD2 | TRBJ2-4
TGTGCCAGCTCACCCGACAGGGGGAAGGGTCAGCCCCAGTACTTC | CASSPDRGKGQPQYF | - | TRBV18 | TRBD1 | TRBJ2-5
TGTGCCACCAGCAGAGATCTCGGGCGGACGAGCTCTGGAAACACCATATACTTT | CATSRDLGRTSSGNTIYF | once | TRBV15 | - | TRBJ1-3
TGTGCCCTAGCCCGGGACAGTCGCAATTCACCCCTCCACTTT | CALARDSRNSPLHF | many | TRBV2 | TRBD1 | TRBJ1-6
TGCAGTGCCGTAAGGACTAGCGGGCGGGAGACCCAGTACTTC | CSAVRTSGRETQYF | - | TRBV20-1 | TRBD2 | TRBJ2-5